This TCR beta chain was obtained from a study of T-cell reconstitution after alpha-beta-depleted transplantation in children. Study results and caveats: Expanded graft clones numbering several hundred reportedly gave rise to alpha-beta T cells about two months after transplant. Surviving recipient T cells and thymic progenitors underlay high day-60 TCRbeta diversity in some patients. Counts and diversity of T cells one year after transplant came mostly from newly produced T cells.

This clonotype was detected many times. Its antigen remains unidentified. With 6 bases removed from V and 0 bases from J, the gap between germline ends came to 14 bases. CDR1 and CDR2 (germline): SQVTM, ANQGSEA. The CDR3 is made up of 14 amino acids. Unique molecular identifiers were incorporated when the TCRbeta library was constructed. TCRdb re-derived calls from the PCR reads in MiXCR, one entry per CDR3 protein. The top ten hold 29% of the sample, which has around 450,000 distinct CDR3 sequences, 16% seen once. V gene TRBV29-1 combines with J gene TRBJ1-1; D is unresolved. The receptor comes from a boy younger than two who had a stem cell transplant for Wiskott-Aldrich syndrome, so the T cells may come from the graft donor. Sequencing was performed on PBMCs, mostly from graft donor cells, taken 360 days after TCRalphabeta/CD19-depleted stem cell transplant. The CDR3 nucleotides are TGCAGCGTGCGCGTTGCGCAACTGAACACTGAAGCTTTCTTT. It yields the protein CSVRVAQLNTEAFF.